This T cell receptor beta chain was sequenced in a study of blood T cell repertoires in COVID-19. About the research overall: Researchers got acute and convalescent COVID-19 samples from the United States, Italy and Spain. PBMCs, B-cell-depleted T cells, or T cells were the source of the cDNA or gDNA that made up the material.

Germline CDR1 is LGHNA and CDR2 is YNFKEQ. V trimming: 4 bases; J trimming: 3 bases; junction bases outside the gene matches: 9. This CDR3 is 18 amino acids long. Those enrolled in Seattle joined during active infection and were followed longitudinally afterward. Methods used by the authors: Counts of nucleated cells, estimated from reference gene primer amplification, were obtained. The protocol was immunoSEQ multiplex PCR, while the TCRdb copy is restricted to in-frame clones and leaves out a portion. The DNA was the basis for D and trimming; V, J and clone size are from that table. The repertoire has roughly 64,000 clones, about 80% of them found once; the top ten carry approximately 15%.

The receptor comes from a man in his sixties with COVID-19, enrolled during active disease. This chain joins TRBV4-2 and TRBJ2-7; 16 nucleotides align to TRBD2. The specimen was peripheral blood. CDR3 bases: TGTGCCAGCAGCCTCGGGACTAGCGGGGGGGCTGTTTTCTACGAGCAGTACTTC. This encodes CASSLGTSGGAVFYEQYF.